The clone carrying this T cell receptor (beta chain) was counted between two and nine times. The antigen is unknown. The sample belongs to a study of T cell repertoires in cytomegalovirus infection. Study at large: A matching HLA type, together with CMV infection, was signaled by public TCR beta signatures. General study results and limits: Predominance within the ex vivo response was attributable to HLA-C-restricted CMV-specific TCR beta clonotypes. Carriers of CMV and the relevant HLA type were discriminated by public TCR beta frequency.

TCRdb analysed the reads with MiXCR anew, one entry per CDR3 protein. The sample includes 300,000 to 400,000 distinct CDR3 sequences, more than 8% of them seen just once. This TCR came from a human donor in good health (CMV status not recorded). Some clones in this sample may be carry-over from other donors' samples. The specimen was PBMCs.

The CDR3 DNA follows: TGTGCCAGCAGCTTGTTAGTTCAAGTCCTCGGGGGGCCCAGTGAGCAGTTCTTC. Residues: CASSLLVQVLGGPSEQFF. The gene calls are TRBV5-6 and TRBJ2-1; TRBD2 is a possible D gene (7 bases). Looked up from germline, CDR1 is SGHDT and CDR2 is YYEEEE. V lost 1 base to trimming and J lost 9 bases, with 26 bases between them. The CDR3 contains 18 residues.